This TCR beta chain was obtained from a study of neurological immune-mediated disorders. The study, taken as a whole, reports: Expansion of TCR clones was greatest in HTLV-1-associated myelopathy and smallest in multiple sclerosis, where it fell below that of healthy controls. None of the CDR3 amino acid sequences of expanded clones recurred across subjects, suggesting private repertoires in all groups.

The CDR3 loop spans 13 amino acids. Trimming cost V 3 bases and J 5 bases, with 11 bases left between them. Germline V gene sequence: CDR1 SGHRS, CDR2 YFSETQ. This clonotype has a handful of counts. As yet, its antigen is unknown. TCRdb used MiXCR to reprocess the 5' RACE reads, holding one entry per CDR3 protein. Of around 53,000 distinct CDR3 sequences listed, about 4% are singletons. The chain recombines TRBV5-1 with TRBJ1-2; no clear D. The clonotype comes from a middle-aged man with multiple sclerosis. Sequenced input: PBMCs. CDR3 sequence: CASSSDASYGYTF. CDR3 coding DNA: TGCGCCAGCAGCTCGGACGCCTCGTATGGCTACACCTTC.